Included here is one T cell receptor (beta chain) sequence, with context. Its antigen is not identified. This entry is derived from a study of cytomegalovirus exposure and HLA in healthy donors. General study points: Immune exposure data for these donors was limited to CMV serostatus. Most sequenced TCRs were rare (though some public TCRs occurred in many donors). Reportedly, HLA-A and HLA-B alleles of most subjects were accurately predicted from TCR beta.

Healthy bone marrow donors supplied every sample. CDR1 and CDR2 (germline): SGHAT, FQNNGV. V gave up 3 bases and J gave up 2 bases; unmatched junction bases: 3. The CDR3 consists of 14 residues. The PCR used 60 Vbeta and 13 Jbeta primers. Repertoires were generated with immunoSEQ multiplex PCR, while TCRdb's copy carries only in-frame clones and drops some. In the table there are about 160,000 clones, about four fifths of which are singletons. This clonotype was sampled from a girl aged 10-17 years in good health and CMV-seropositive. This sequence joins TRBV11-2 and TRBJ2-7; 8 bases are shared with TRBD2. Sequenced material: PBMCs. This CDR3 is CASSFGGGPYEQYF. The CDR3 nucleotides are TGTGCCAGCAGCTTCGGGGGGGGCCCCTACGAGCAGTACTTC.